This TCR beta chain was captured by sequencing in a study of prognosis after radiotherapy for stage I lung cancer. The CDR3 spans 13 residues. Germline V gene lookup returns CDR1 LGHDT and CDR2 YNNKEL (reference sequence). Trimming cost V 0 bases and J 5 bases, with 8 bases left between them. It was by two-round multiplex PCR that TCR beta CDR3 was amplified from genomic DNA. The first round of PCR was done with primers that matched each TRBV and TRBJ gene. TCRdb reprocessed the multiplex PCR reads via MiXCR and lists one record per CDR3 protein. The repertoire holds around 30,000 distinct CDR3 sequences, around 32% seen once, with about 12% in the top ten. This clonotype was picked up many times.

The sequences come from PBMCs, collected before or after stereotactic body radiation therapy (not recorded which). This chain joins TRBV3-1 and TRBJ2-7; D unclear. The receptor comes from a donor aged 50 or older with non-small cell lung cancer. In DNA form, the CDR3 reads TGTGCCAGCAGCCAAGATTCGAGGAACGAGCAGTACTTC. Amino acid sequence: CASSQDSRNEQYF.